One TCR beta chain is described in this entry. TCRdb re-called the PCR reads through MiXCR, storing one row per CDR3 protein. The table has about 510,000 distinct CDR3 sequences, 20% to 25% seen once. The sample comes from a study of molecular identifiers for immune sequencing clone quantification. Trimming pared 2 bases from V and 2 bases from J, leaving 15 bases between. Germline CDR1 is MNHEY and CDR2 is SMNVEV (reference sequence). This CDR3 contains 16 residues. The chain joins TRBV27 to TRBJ2-5; a weak D match, TRBD1 (5 bases). Material for sequencing was naive CD8+ T cells from blood, with Jurkat cell RNA spiked in. Subset given: FACS-sorted CD8+CD4-CCR7+CD45RA+ naive T cells. This TCR was recovered from a human donor in good health. Some libraries in this study had Jurkat cell RNA spiked in. The CDR3 DNA sequence: TGTGCCAGCAGTTTACTCTCAGGGAACCTTCAAGAGACCCAGTACTTC. Translation: CASSLLSGNLQETQYF.